These 5 T cell receptor beta chains came from one sample sequenced in a study of blood T cells in healthy people across ages. A second PCR, run for roughly 6 to 11 cycles, used a sample-barcoded 5' primer plus a J-beta primer mix. TCRdb processed the 5' RACE reads anew with MiXCR; each CDR3 protein has one entry. The repertoire has around 1,000,000 distinct CDR3 sequences, less than 25% of them found once; the top ten carry 0.65% to 0.75%. The data were also submitted as part of a second study, on T cells of mothers and their children.

The sample consisted of blood. The receptors originated from a girl aged 2 to 10 in good health.

CDR3 protein: CSVYGGRAPATDTQYF. The CDR3, as DNA: TGCAGCGTTTATGGCGGGAGGGCCCCTGCCACAGATACGCAGTATTTT. The chain combines TRBV29-1 with TRBJ2-3, with 9 nucleotides matching TRBD2. This CDR3 spans 16 amino acids. Germline trimming cut 5 bases from V and 2 bases from J; bases unmatched to any gene: 11. Germline V gene sequence: CDR1 SQVTM, CDR2 ANQGSEA.

This clonotype has more than one count but fewer than ten. V gene TRBV12-3 or TRBV12-4 combines with J gene TRBJ2-2, with 7 bases lining up with TRBD2. The CDR3 length is 18 residues. Germline trimming cut 3 bases from V and 2 bases from J; bases unmatched to any gene: 12. CDR3 sequence reads: CASSFLAGDVLNTGELFF. CDR3 sequence (DNA): TGTGCCAGCAGTTTTTTAGCGGGCGACGTCTTAAACACCGGGGAGCTGTTTTTT.

This clonotype was picked up many times. This chain's CDR3 is CASSDGTANTGELFF. Here the CDR3 DNA reads TGTGCCAGCAGTGACGGGACAGCGAACACCGGGGAGCTGTTTTTT. The chain recombines TRBV6-4 with TRBJ2-2, with 7 bases that match TRBD1. The germline gives CDR1 MRHNA, CDR2 SNTAGT. Trimming at V came to 2 bases and at J to 0 bases, leaving 0 bases not matched to a gene. The CDR3 runs 15 residues.

This clonotype occurred once. The chain uses TRBV28 and TRBJ1-1; TRBD1 agrees at 8 bases. V was pared by 5 bases and J by 5 bases, with 7 bases of the junction left unmatched. CDR1 is MDHEN, CDR2 SYDVKM, per germline. CDR3 length: 14 residues. The CDR3 region is CASSAAGGWTEAFF. Written as DNA, the CDR3 is TGTGCCAGCAGTGCAGCAGGGGGCTGGACTGAAGCTTTCTTT.

The chain carries TRBV15 and TRBJ1-1; tentative D call: TRBD1 (5 bases). CDR1 LNHNV and CDR2 YYDKDF come from the germline V gene (reference sequence). The V gene lost 4 bases and the J gene lost 6 bases, with 18 bases spanning the gap. CDR3 length: 15 amino acids. CDR3: CATSKARDYIAEAFF. Written as DNA, the CDR3 is TGTGCCACCAGCAAGGCCCGGGACTATATCGCTGAAGCTTTCTTT.